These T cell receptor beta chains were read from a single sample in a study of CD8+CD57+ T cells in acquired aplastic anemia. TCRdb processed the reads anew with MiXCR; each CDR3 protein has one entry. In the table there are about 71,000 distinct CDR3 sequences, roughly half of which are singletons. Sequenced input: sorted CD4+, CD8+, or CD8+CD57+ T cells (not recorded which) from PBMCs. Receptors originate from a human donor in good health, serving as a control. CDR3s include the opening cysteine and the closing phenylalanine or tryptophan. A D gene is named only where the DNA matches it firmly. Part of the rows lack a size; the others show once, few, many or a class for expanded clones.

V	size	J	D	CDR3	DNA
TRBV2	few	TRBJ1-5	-	CASSEAQGGGQPQHF	TGTGCCAGCAGTGAAGCGCAAGGGGGTGGACAGCCCCAGCATTTT
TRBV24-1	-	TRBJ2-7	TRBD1	CATSESTRDRVYEQYF	TGTGCCACCAGTGAGTCTACCCGGGACAGGGTCTACGAGCAGTACTTC
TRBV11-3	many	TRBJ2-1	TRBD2	CASSVMGRGEREGLYEQFF	TGTGCCAGCAGCGTCATGGGACGGGGCGAGCGGGAGGGCCTCTATGAGCAGTTCTTC
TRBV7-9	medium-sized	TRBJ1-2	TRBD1	CASSSGQADYGYTF	TGTGCCAGCAGCTCGGGACAGGCTGACTATGGCTACACCTTC
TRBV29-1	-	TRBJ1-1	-	CSVLGGEDTEAFF	TGCAGCGTTCTTGGGGGCGAGGACACTGAAGCTTTCTTT
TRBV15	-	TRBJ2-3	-	CATSRGDYTRDFYTDTQYF	TGTGCCACCAGCAGAGGTGACTACACCCGGGACTTTTACACAGATACGCAGTATTTT
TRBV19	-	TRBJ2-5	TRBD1	CASSMTGGSRTQYF	TGTGCCAGTAGTATGACAGGGGGCTCAAGAACCCAGTACTTC
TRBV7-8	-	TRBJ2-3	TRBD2	CASSSDLAGVTDTQYF	TGTGCCAGCAGTTCCGATCTAGCGGGAGTCACAGATACGCAGTATTTT
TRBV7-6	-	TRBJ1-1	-	CATSWGGEAFF	TGTGCCACGTCGTGGGGGGGCGAAGCTTTCTTT
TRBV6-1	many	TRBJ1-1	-	CASAQGGRTEAFF	TGTGCCAGCGCGCAGGGCGGTCGGACTGAAGCTTTCTTT
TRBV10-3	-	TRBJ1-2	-	CAISGRQEGYGYTF	TGTGCCATCAGTGGTCGCCAGGAGGGCTATGGCTACACCTTC
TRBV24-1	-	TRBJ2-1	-	CATSTYPVFNEQFF	TGTGCCACCAGTACCTATCCTGTTTTCAATGAGCAGTTCTTC
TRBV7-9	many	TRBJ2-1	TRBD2	CASSFGTSGAPGNEQFF	TGTGCCAGCAGCTTCGGGACTAGCGGGGCCCCGGGTAATGAGCAGTTCTTC
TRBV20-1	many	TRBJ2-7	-	CSASGVDSYEQYF	TGCAGTGCTAGCGGAGTTGATTCCTACGAGCAGTACTTC
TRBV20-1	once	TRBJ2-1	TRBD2	CSAPPEAGTYNEQFF	TGCAGTGCTCCACCTGAAGCGGGGACCTACAATGAGCAGTTCTTC
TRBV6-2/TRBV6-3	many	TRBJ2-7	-	CASSLRAITTYEQYF	TGTGCCAGCAGCCTCCGGGCCATAACCACCTACGAGCAGTACTTC
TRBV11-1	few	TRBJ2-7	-	CASSFPGAYEQYF	TGTGCCAGCAGCTTTCCGGGAGCATACGAGCAGTACTTC
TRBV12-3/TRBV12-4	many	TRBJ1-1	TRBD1	CASSPQGSDTEAFF	TGTGCCAGCAGTCCACAGGGGTCGGACACTGAAGCTTTCTTT
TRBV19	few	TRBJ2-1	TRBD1	CASSHLGQGNEQFF	TGTGCCAGTAGTCACCTGGGACAGGGCAATGAGCAGTTCTTC
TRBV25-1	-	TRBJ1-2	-	CASSEGVGAYGYTF	TGTGCCAGCAGTGAAGGGGTAGGGGCCTATGGCTACACCTTC
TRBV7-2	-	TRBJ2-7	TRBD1	CASSFADRDSYEQYF	TGTGCCAGCAGCTTCGCGGACAGGGACTCCTACGAGCAGTACTTC
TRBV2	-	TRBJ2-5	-	CASTRSYGAQYF	TGTGCCAGCACGAGGAGCTATGGGGCCCAGTACTTC
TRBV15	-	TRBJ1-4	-	CATRALFKEKLFF	TGTGCCACCAGGGCGCTTTTTAAGGAAAAACTGTTTTTT
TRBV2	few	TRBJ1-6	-	CASSLGQKDSPLHF	TGTGCCAGCAGTTTGGGACAAAAGGATTCACCCCTCCACTTT
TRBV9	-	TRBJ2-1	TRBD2	CASSVASGGSNEQFF	TGTGCCAGCAGCGTAGCTAGCGGGGGCTCCAATGAGCAGTTCTTC
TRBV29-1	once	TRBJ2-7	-	CSVSLMAPYEQYF	TGCAGCGTTTCCCTCATGGCCCCCTACGAGCAGTACTTC
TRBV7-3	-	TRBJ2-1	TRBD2	CASSLRTSLHEQFF	TGTGCCAGCAGCTTAAGGACTAGCCTACATGAGCAGTTCTTC
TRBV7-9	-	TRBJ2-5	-	CASSLAPSETQYF	TGTGCCAGCAGCTTAGCTCCTTCGGAGACCCAGTACTTC
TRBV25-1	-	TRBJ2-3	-	CASSESVRASDTQYF	TGTGCCAGCAGTGAATCGGTCAGGGCGTCAGATACGCAGTATTTT
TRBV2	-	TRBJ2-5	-	CASSEQGYQETQYF	TGTGCCAGCAGTGAACAAGGATACCAAGAGACCCAGTACTTC
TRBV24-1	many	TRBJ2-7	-	CATQGGGTYEQYF	TGTGCCACCCAAGGGGGTGGAACCTACGAGCAGTACTTC
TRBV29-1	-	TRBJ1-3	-	CSVSSGQPPSGNTIYF	TGCAGCGTTTCCTCCGGACAGCCGCCATCTGGAAACACCATATATTTT
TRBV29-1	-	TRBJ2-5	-	CSVETGYGETQYF	TGCAGCGTTGAGACGGGGTATGGGGAGACCCAGTACTTC
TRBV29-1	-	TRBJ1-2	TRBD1	CSGGTADRGYTF	TGCAGCGGGGGGACAGCCGACCGGGGCTACACCTTC
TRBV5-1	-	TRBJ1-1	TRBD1	CASSFGTGRGFTEAFF	TGCGCCAGCAGCTTCGGGACAGGGAGGGGTTTCACTGAAGCTTTCTTT
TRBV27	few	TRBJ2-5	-	CASSSGREQETQYF	TGTGCCAGCAGTTCCGGCAGAGAACAAGAGACCCAGTACTTC
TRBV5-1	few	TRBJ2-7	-	CASSLTWDTACEQYF	TGCGCCAGCAGCCTGACTTGGGACACTGCCTGCGAGCAGTACTTC
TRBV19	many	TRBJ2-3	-	CASSIDTDTQYF	TGTGCCAGTAGTATAGACACAGATACGCAGTATTTT